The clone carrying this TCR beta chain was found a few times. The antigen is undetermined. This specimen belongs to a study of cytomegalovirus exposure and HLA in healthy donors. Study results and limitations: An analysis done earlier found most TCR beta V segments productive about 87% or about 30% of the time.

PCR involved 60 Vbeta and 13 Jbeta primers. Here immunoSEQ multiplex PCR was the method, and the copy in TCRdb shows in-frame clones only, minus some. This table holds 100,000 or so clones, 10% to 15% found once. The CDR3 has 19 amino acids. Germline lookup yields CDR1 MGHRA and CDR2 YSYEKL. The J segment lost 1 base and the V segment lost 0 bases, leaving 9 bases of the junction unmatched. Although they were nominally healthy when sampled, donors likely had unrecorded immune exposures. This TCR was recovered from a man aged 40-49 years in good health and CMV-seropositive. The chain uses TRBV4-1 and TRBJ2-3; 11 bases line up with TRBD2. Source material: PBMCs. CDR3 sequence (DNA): TGCGCCAGCAGCCAAGAAGGGACTAGCGGAAGGACAGGCACAGATACGCAGTATTTT. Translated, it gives CASSQEGTSGRTGTDTQYF.